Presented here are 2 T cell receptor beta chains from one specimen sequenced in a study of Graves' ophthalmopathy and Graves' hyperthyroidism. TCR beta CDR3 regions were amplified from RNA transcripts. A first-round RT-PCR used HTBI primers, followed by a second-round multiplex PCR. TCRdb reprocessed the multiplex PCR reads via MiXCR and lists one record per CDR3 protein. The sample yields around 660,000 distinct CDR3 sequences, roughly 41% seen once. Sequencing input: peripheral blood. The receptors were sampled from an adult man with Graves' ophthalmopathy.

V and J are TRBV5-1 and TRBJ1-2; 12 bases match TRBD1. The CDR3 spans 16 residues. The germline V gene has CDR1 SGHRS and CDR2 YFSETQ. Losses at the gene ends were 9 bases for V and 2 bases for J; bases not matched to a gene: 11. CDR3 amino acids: CATNPGQGAGNYGYTF. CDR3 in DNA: TGCGCCACCAACCCGGGACAGGGGGCAGGAAACTATGGCTACACCTTC.

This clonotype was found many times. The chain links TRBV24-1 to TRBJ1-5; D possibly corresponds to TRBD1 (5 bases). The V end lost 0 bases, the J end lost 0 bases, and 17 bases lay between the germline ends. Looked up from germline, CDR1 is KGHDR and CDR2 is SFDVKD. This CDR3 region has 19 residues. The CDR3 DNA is TGTGCCACCAGTGATTTGACCCTCAGGGAGACCCCTAGCAATCAGCCCCAGCATTTT. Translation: CATSDLTLRETPSNQPQHF.